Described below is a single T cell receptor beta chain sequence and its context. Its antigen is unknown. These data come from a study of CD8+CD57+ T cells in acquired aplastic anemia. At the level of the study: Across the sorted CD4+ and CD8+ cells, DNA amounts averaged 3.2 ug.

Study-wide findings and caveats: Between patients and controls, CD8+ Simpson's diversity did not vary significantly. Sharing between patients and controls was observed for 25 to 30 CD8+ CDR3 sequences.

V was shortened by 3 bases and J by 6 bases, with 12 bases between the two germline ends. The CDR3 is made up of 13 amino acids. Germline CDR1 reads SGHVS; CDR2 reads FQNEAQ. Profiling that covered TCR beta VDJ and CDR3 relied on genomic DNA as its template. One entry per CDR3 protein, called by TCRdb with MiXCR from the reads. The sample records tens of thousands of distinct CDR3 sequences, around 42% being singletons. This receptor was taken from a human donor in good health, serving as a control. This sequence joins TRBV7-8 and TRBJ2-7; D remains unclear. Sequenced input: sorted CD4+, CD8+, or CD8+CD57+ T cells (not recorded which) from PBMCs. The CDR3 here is CASSLREALEQYF. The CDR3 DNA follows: TGTGCCAGCAGCTTGAGAGAAGCGCTCGAGCAGTACTTC.